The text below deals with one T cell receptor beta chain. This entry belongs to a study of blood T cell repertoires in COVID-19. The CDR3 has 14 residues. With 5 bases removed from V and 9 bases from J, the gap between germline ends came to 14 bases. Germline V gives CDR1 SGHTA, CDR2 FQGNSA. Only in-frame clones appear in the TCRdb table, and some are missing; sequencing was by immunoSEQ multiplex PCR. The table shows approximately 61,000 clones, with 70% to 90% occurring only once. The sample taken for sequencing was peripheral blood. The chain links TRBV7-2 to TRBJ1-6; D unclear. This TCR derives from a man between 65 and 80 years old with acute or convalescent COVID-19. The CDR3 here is CASSLRGGGSPLHF. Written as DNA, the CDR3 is TGTGCCAGCAGCCTCCGAGGCGGTGGTTCACCCCTCCACTTT.